This TCR beta chain derives from a study of blood T cell repertoires in COVID-19 (dated by TCRdb to about 2020). Notes on the research overall: The collaborator samples originated in the United States, Italy and Spain and spanned the acute and convalescent phases of COVID-19. Deeply sampled blood TCRbeta repertoires from subjects exposed to, actively infected with, or recovered from COVID-19 were included in the dataset. The samples were drawn from two sources: the first 160 participants of the ongoing ImmuneRACE study, and approximately 1,300 subjects contributed by 6 global collaborators. Where available, HLA class I and class II types were taken from metadata supplied by the sample provider and were not determined by assay-based typing. The repertoires were made available in a free public database intended to serve as a resource for research on the immune response to SARS-CoV-2. The material from the prospective study consisted of cDNA or gDNA derived from T cells, B-cell-depleted T cells, or PBMCs. Sample metadata almost always included a de-identified subject ID, COVID-19 status, age in years and sex. Points the paper makes about the study in general: Clinical and demographic metadata were provided uncurated, with the amount varying by source and participant.

This clone was detected once. Its antigen is not yet known. No base-level quality is on record; no much larger clone is a single base apart. The immunoSEQ Assay, a bias-controlled multiplex PCR, was used to amplify TCRbeta CDR3 regions from genomic DNA. In the paper's pipeline: Within the assay, amplification of reference gene primers was used to estimate how many nucleated cells each sample contained. To quantify the absolute abundance of each unique TCRbeta CDR3 rearrangement, sequence reads were collapsed and filtered. For each sample, productive Simpson clonality was calculated by taking the square root of Simpson's diversity index across productive rearrangements. What TCRdb holds here is the immuneACCESS table cut down to in-frame rearrangements. Part of the clones is not present; checked against another copy, under half of the missing clones reflect an unresolved V gene, and the others are unexplained. That table supplies the V and J calls and clone size; D and trimming were determined from the DNA. The sample yields about 250,000 clones; 85% to 90% were counted once. In total, the top ten clones hold under 2.5% of the sample.

In the prospective study, participants were 18 to 89 years old, resided in 24 geographic areas of the United States, and were enrolled through a virtual design. Cohort assignment in the prospective study relied on participant-reported clinical history from a screening survey and a study questionnaire. Recovered participants in ImmuneRACE Cohort 3 were defined as having two consecutive negative NP/OP PCR tests, clearance from a healthcare professional, or resolution of symptoms. In the prospective study, whole blood, serum and a nasopharyngeal or oropharyngeal swab were collected from each participant by mobile phlebotomists. Prospective study participants could optionally give additional blood draws and questionnaires over an approximately 2-month period. Before DNA extraction, blood samples from the prospective study were shipped at room temperature or frozen. The TCR was taken from a woman between 18 and 29 years old who had recovered from COVID-19. Sequencing input: PBMCs or T cells enriched from blood (not recorded which).

The CDR3 region: CATSRGTGTDTQYF. The DNA sequence is as follows: TGTGCCACCAGCAGAGGTACAGGCACAGATACGCAGTATTTT. The chain couples TRBV15 to TRBJ2-3, with an unclear D gene assignment. Relative to germline, V is 1 base shorter and J is 1 base shorter, with 6 bases between their ends. The CDR3 goes from the cysteine to the phenylalanine over 14 residues. The read is trimmed to its CDR3 DNA, 42 bases read in frame from base 1. Taken from the germline V gene (reference sequence), the CDR1 and CDR2 loops are LNHNV and YYDKDF.